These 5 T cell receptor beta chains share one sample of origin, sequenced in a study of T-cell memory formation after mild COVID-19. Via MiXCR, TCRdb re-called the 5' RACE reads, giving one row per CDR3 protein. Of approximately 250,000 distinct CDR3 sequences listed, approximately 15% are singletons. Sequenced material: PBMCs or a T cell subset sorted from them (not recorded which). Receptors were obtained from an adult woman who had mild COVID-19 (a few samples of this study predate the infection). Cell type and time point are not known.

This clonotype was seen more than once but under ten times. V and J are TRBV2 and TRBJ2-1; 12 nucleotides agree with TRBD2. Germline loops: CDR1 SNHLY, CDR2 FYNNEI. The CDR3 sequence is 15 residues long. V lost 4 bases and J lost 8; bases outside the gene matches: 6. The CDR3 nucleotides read TGTGCCAGCAGTGCCGAACTAGCGGGGGGTCATGAGCAGTTCTTC. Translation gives CASSAELAGGHEQFF.

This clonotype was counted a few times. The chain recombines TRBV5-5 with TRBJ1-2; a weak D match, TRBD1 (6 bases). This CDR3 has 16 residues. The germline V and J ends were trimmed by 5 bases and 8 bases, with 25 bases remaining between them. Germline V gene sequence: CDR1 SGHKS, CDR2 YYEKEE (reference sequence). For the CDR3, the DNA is TGTGCCAGCAGGCGGGACACGGGCACGAAGTTTGAGGGCTACACCTTC. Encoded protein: CASRRDTGTKFEGYTF. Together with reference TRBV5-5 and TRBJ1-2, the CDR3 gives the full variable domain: DAGVTQSPTHLIKTRGQQVTLRCSPISGHKSVSWYQQVLGQGPQFIFQYYEKEERGRGNFPDRFSARQFPNYSSELNVNALLLGDSALYLCASRRDTGTKFEGYTFGSGTRLTVV.

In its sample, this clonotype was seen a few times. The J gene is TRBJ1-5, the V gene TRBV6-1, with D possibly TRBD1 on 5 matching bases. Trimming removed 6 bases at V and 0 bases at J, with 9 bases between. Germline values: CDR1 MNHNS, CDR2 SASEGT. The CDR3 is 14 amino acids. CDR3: CASRRDVSNQPQHF. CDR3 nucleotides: TGTGCCAGCAGGCGGGACGTTAGCAATCAGCCCCAGCATTTT.

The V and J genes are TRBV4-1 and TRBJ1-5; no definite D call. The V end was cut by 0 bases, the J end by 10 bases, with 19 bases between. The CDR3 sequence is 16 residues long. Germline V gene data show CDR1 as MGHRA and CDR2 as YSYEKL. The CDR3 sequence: CASSQEALGSGEPQHF. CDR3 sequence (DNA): TGCGCCAGCAGCCAAGAGGCGTTGGGCAGTGGGGAACCCCAGCATTTT.

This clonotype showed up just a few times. CDR3 residues: CASSFELNTEAFF. In nucleotides, the CDR3 is TGCGCCAGCAGCTTCGAATTGAACACTGAAGCTTTCTTT. V usage is TRBV5-1 and J usage is TRBJ1-1; D is ambiguous. Germline V gene data show CDR1 as SGHRS and CDR2 as YFSETQ. The CDR3 consists of 13 residues. The V end was cut by 2 bases, the J end by 0 bases, with 5 bases between.